The sequence of this T cell receptor (beta chain) was determined in a study of shared clonotypes between healthy human individuals. About the study: A few men and a couple of women, aged 18 to 49, were donors.

V lost 4 bases to trimming and J lost 3 bases; unmatched junction nucleotides: 6. Germline V gene lookup returns CDR1 MNHNY and CDR2 SVGAGI (reference sequence). CDR3 size: 15 residues. Deep-level assay runs were performed. Around 32,000 T cell genomes, or around 180 ng DNA, went into the sorted-subset replicate PCRs. The repertoire was sequenced with immunoSEQ multiplex PCR; TCRdb's copy has only in-frame clones and lacks some. Here the sample spans about 1 million clones, around 74% being singletons. This chain uses TRBV6-6 with TRBJ1-2, with 9 nucleotides matching TRBD1. Sequenced input: memory CD4+ T cells sorted from blood. Subset given: CD45RA-negative fraction. The TCR comes from a young man in good health. The CDR3 DNA reads TGTGCCAGCAGTTCCGCCTGGACAGGGGACTATGGCTACACCTTC. The encoded protein is CASSSAWTGDYGYTF.